Following are 23 T cell receptor beta chains from one sample sequenced in a study of response to subunit inactivated influenza vaccine. TCRdb redid the calling of the RT-PCR reads with MiXCR, one entry per CDR3 protein. The profile shows 650,000 to 850,000 distinct CDR3 sequences, 11% to 15% of them singletons. The source was PBMCs from blood, collected approximately 15 days before vaccination. These receptors came from a man between 50 and 59 years old who received an inactivated influenza vaccine.

This clonotype has a handful of counts. The chain has TRBV7-2 and TRBJ2-5; no definite D call. The germline V gene encodes CDR1 SGHTA and CDR2 FQGNSA. The CDR3 loop spans 14 amino acids. V shed 1 base and J shed 7 bases, with 13 bases lying between them. The CDR3 region is CASSLDPGFGTQYF. CDR3 DNA sequence: TGTGCCAGCAGCTTAGATCCAGGCTTCGGGACCCAGTACTTC.

This clonotype was detected many times. The chain joins TRBV25-1 to TRBJ2-7; 9 positions agree with TRBD1. The ends lost 3 bases at V and 3 bases at J; junction bases unmatched: 9. The CDR3 is 16 amino acids. CDR1 and CDR2 (germline): MGHDK, SYGVNS. The CDR3 DNA is TGTGCCAGCAGTGAGACGTTGCGGACAGGGGTCTACGAGCAGTACTTC. Protein: CASSETLRTGVYEQYF.

As regards this clonotype: A read error may account for a junction end that differs from germline. V gene TRBV3-1 combines with J gene TRBJ2-7, with D perhaps TRBD2 (6 bases). Germline V lookup: CDR1 LGHDT, CDR2 YNNKEL (reference sequence). The CDR3 runs to 17 residues. In DNA form, the CDR3 reads TGTGCCAGCAGCCCCCGACGGAAGTCGGGAGTCTCCTACGAGCATTACTTC. Its protein is CASSPRRKSGVSYEHYF.

This clonotype has more than one count but fewer than ten. This chain connects TRBV6-1 to TRBJ1-3, with TRBD1 matching 7 bases. V was clipped by 7 bases and J by 0 bases; unmatched bases: 9. Germline V lookup: CDR1 MNHNS, CDR2 SASEGT. This CDR3 is 16 amino acids long. For the CDR3, the DNA is TGTGCCAGCACCCCGACAGGGCCCAGCTCTGGAAACACCATATATTTT. This encodes CASTPTGPSSGNTIYF.

There are a few counts of this clonotype. V is TRBV20-1 and J is TRBJ2-1; TRBD2 is a possible D gene (6 bases). Germline-derived CDR1 and CDR2 are DFQATT and SNEGSKA (reference sequence). This CDR3 region has 14 residues. Between the trimmed V and J ends, which lost 4 bases and 5 bases, there was a span of 15 bases. The CDR3 DNA is TGCAGTGCTACGGGGTGGTGGAGGGACAATGAGCAGTTCTTC. It encodes CSATGWWRDNEQFF.

The gene calls are TRBV20-1 and TRBJ2-1; D call uncertain. The V gene lost 0 bases and the J gene lost 3 bases, with 9 bases spanning the gap. In germline, CDR1 is DFQATT, CDR2 SNEGSKA (reference sequence). The CDR3 loop spans 14 amino acids. This chain's CDR3 is CSARDRVNYNEQFF. The DNA of the CDR3 is TGCAGTGCTAGAGATCGAGTGAACTACAATGAGCAGTTCTTC.

The table lists this clonotype with a few counts. The chain carries TRBV20-1 and TRBJ2-7; D not certain. The CDR3 runs to 12 residues. The V gene's germline CDR1 is DFQATT and CDR2 SNEGSKA (reference sequence). Deletions cut 6 bases from V and 2 bases from J, with 11 bases between. The CDR3 here is CSARDIAYEQYF. CDR3 DNA: TGCAGTGCCCGCGACATAGCCTACGAGCAGTACTTC.

This clonotype was picked up many times. V is TRBV28 and J is TRBJ2-2; TRBD2 might be the D (5 bases). The CDR3 has 14 residues. Trimming stripped 8 bases from V and 7 bases from J, with 17 bases between. Germline-derived CDR1 and CDR2 are MDHEN and SYDVKM. This CDR3 is CASLRREGFGELFF. The CDR3 DNA reads as TGTGCCAGCCTCCGGAGAGAGGGATTCGGGGAGCTGTTTTTT. Combining the CDR3 with reference TRBV28 and TRBJ2-2 gives the whole variable domain DVKVTQSSRYLVKRTGEKVFLECVQDMDHENMFWYRQDPGLGLRLIYFSYDVKMKEKGDIPEGYSVSREKKERFSLILESASTNQTSMYLCASLRREGFGELFFGEGSRLTVL.

The chain links TRBV3-1 to TRBJ2-3; a possible D gene is TRBD1 (6 bases). This CDR3 is 15 amino acids long. Trimming left V 1 base short and J 2 bases short, with 10 bases between. The V gene's germline CDR1 is LGHDT and CDR2 YNNKEL (reference sequence). CDR3 DNA sequence: TGTGCCAGCAGCCAAGTAGGGGGTACCACAGATACGCAGTATTTT. Residues: CASSQVGGTTDTQYF.

The V and J genes are TRBV21-1 and TRBJ2-1; TRBD2 is taken as the D call from the table, unchecked against the DNA. TRBV21-1 is a pseudogene locus. This CDR3 contains 14 residues. The CDR3 sequence: CASPGLAPYNEQFF. CDR3 nucleotides: TGTGCCAGCCCGGGACTAGCTCCCTACAATGAGCAGTTCTTC.

This clonotype was detected ten times or more. The V call is TRBV7-3, the J call TRBJ2-1; 10 nucleotides align to TRBD2. Germline CDR1 reads SGHTA; CDR2 reads FQGTGA. This CDR3 spans 18 amino acids. Trimming cost V 3 bases and J 0 bases; bases outside gene matches: 8. Here the CDR3 DNA reads TGTGCCAGCAGCTTTAGCGGGAGGACACATGGCTCCTACAATGAGCAGTTCTTC. Translated: CASSFSGRTHGSYNEQFF.

The chain carries TRBV12-3 or TRBV12-4 and TRBJ2-2; D remains ambiguous. V was trimmed by 3 bases and J by 3 bases, leaving 5 bases between them. This CDR3 contains 13 residues. The CDR3 region is CASSFAYTGELFF. In DNA, the CDR3 is TGTGCCAGCAGTTTCGCTTACACCGGGGAGCTGTTTTTT.

This chain uses TRBV6-1 with TRBJ2-5; D ambiguous. Germline V CDR1 and CDR2: MNHNS, SASEGT. The V gene lost 5 bases and the J gene lost 1 base, with 11 bases spanning the gap. The CDR3 totals 14 residues. This CDR3 is CASSPGMGQETQYF. CDR3 nucleotide sequence: TGTGCCAGCAGTCCCGGAATGGGCCAAGAGACCCAGTACTTC.

The chain uses TRBV6-1 and TRBJ2-1; 7 positions agree with TRBD2. J was trimmed by 2 bases and V by 1 base; bases with no gene match: 2. The length of the CDR3 is 15 residues. Germline V gene lookup returns CDR1 MNHNS and CDR2 SASEGT. CDR3 sequence: CASSEVAGAYNEQFF. The DNA of the CDR3 is TGTGCCAGCAGTGAAGTCGCGGGGGCCTACAATGAGCAGTTCTTC.

The V call is TRBV7-2, the J call TRBJ2-7; the D gene could be TRBD1 or TRBD2 (5 bases each). The germline V and J ends were trimmed by 3 bases and 0 bases, with 15 bases remaining between them. The CDR3 extends over 16 amino acids. Germline CDR1 is SGHTA and CDR2 is FQGNSA. The CDR3 nucleotides are TGTGCCAGCAGCTTGATTGGGGGACCCGACTCCTACGAGCAGTACTTC. The encoded protein is CASSLIGGPDSYEQYF.

The CDR3 spells CAKQKQGVGANVLTF. The CDR3 bases are TGTGCCAAACAAAAACAGGGCGTCGGGGCCAACGTCCTGACTTTC. The rearrangement links TRBV2 to TRBJ2-6; D perhaps matches TRBD1 (6 bases). Trimming pared 10 bases from V and 4 bases from J, leaving 17 bases between. The CDR3 is made up of 15 amino acids. CDR1 SNHLY and CDR2 FYNNEI come from the germline V gene.

The sample holds many counts of this clonotype. The chain carries TRBV18 and TRBJ1-2, with 7 positions matching TRBD1. Looked up from germline, CDR1 is KGHSH and CDR2 is LQKENI. The V and J ends lost 3 bases and 3 bases, in that order; junction bases with no gene match: 1. This CDR3 spans 13 amino acids. The CDR3 region has the DNA TGTGCCAGCTCACCGGGGACAGACTATGGCTACACCTTC. Residues: CASSPGTDYGYTF.

This clonotype came up a few times. The chain employs TRBV13 and TRBJ2-3; D not resolved. The CDR3 covers 13 residues. Germline CDR1 PRHDT, CDR2 FYEKMQ (reference sequence). V was trimmed by 0 bases and J by 7 bases, leaving 8 bases between them. This CDR3 reads CASSLGGPNTQYF. In nucleotides, the CDR3 is TGTGCCAGCAGCTTAGGCGGGCCGAATACGCAGTATTTT.

This sequence joins TRBV20-1 and TRBJ1-1; D uncertain. The CDR3 consists of 13 residues. V lost 6 bases, J lost 1 base, and 12 bases lay in between. Germline lookup yields CDR1 DFQATT and CDR2 SNEGSKA (reference sequence). CDR3 nucleotides: TGCAGTGCCGCGTGGGTGGAGAACACTGAAGCTTTCTTT. Amino acid sequence: CSAAWVENTEAFF.

J is TRBJ2-3 and V is TRBV12-3 or TRBV12-4, with 13 bases lining up with TRBD2. The CDR3 consists of 16 residues. The V and J ends lost 5 bases and 2 bases, in that order; junction bases with no gene match: 4. The CDR3 sequence is CASSLTSGGFTDTQYF. CDR3 nucleotides: TGTGCCAGCAGTCTGACTAGCGGGGGGTTCACAGATACGCAGTATTTT.

This clonotype was recorded a few times. The rearrangement links TRBV12-3 or TRBV12-4 to TRBJ1-2, with D possibly TRBD1 on 5 matching bases. The CDR3 is 16 amino acids. V dropped 4 bases and J dropped 7 bases, with 22 bases sitting between them. DNA of the CDR3: TGTGCCAGCAGTTCCGGACTAGGGCAGGGATTGGGTGGCTACACCTTC. Its translation: CASSSGLGQGLGGYTF.

This clonotype was counted ten times or more. V usage is TRBV6-2 or TRBV6-3 and J usage is TRBJ2-4; D unresolved. V dropped 5 bases and J dropped 2 bases, with 16 bases sitting between them. This CDR3 region has 16 residues. The germline V gene encodes CDR1 MNHEY and CDR2 SVGEGT. The CDR3 DNA follows: TGTGCCAGCAGTAAATACACCCCTGTGACCAAAAACATTCAGTACTTC. Residues: CASSKYTPVTKNIQYF.

The chain joins TRBV24-1 to TRBJ2-5; possible D gene TRBD1, 5 bases. Trimming pared 3 bases from V and 6 bases from J, leaving 16 bases between. CDR1 is KGHDR, CDR2 SFDVKD, per germline. The CDR3 covers 15 residues. The CDR3 sequence: CATSDANQGRKTQYF. CDR3 nucleotides: TGTGCCACCAGTGATGCGAACCAGGGTCGAAAGACCCAGTACTTC.